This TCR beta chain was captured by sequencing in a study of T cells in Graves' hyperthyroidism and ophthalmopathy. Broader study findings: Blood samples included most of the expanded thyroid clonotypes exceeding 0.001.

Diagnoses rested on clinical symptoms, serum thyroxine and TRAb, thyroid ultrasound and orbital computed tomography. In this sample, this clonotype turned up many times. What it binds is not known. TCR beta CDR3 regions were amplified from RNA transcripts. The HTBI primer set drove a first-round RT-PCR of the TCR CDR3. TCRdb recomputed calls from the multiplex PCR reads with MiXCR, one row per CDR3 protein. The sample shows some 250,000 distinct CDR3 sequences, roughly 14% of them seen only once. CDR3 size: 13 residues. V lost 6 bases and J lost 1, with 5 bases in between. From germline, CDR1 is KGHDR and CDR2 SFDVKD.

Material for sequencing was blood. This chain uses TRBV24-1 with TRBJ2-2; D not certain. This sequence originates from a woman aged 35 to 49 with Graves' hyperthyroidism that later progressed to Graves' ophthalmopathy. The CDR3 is CATSWENTGELFF. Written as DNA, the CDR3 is TGTGCCACCAGTTGGGAGAACACCGGGGAGCTGTTTTTT.